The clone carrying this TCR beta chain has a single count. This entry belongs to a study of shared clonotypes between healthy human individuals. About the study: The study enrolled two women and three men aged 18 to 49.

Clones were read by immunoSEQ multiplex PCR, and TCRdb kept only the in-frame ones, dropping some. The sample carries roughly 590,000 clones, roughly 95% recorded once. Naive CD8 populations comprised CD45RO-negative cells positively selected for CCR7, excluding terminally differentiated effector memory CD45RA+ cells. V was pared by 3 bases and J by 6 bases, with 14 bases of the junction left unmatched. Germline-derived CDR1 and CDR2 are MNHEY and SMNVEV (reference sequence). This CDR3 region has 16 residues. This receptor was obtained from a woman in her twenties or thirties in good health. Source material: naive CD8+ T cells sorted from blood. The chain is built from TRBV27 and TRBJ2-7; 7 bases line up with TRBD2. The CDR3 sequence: CASSLGGEGSWSEQYF. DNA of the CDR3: TGTGCCAGCAGTTTGGGGGGGGAGGGGTCTTGGTCCGAGCAGTACTTC.